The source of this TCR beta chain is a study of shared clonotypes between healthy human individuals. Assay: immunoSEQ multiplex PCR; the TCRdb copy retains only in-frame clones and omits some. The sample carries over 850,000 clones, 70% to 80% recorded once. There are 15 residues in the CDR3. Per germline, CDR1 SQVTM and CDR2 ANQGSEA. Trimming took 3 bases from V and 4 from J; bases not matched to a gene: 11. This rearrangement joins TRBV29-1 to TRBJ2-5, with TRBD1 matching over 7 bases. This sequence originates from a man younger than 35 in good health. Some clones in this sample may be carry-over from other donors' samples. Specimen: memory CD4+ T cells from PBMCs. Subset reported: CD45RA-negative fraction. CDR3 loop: CSVDFGTAVSETQYF. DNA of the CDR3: TGCAGCGTTGACTTTGGGACAGCCGTATCAGAGACCCAGTACTTC.